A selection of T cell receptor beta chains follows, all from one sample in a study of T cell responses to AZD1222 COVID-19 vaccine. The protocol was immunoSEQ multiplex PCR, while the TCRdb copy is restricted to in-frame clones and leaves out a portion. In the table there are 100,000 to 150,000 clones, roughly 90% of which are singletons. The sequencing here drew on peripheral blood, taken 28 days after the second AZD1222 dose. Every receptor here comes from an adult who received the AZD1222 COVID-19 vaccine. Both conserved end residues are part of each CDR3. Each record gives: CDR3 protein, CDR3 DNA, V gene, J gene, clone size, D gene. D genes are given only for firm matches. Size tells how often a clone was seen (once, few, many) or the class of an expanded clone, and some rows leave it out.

cdr3_aa: CASRYLDTQYF
cdr3_nt: TGTGCCAGCAGGTACTTAGATACGCAGTATTTT
v_call: TRBV2
j_call: TRBJ2-3
clone_size: NA
d_call: NA

cdr3_aa: CASSLFLGTSGANVLTF
cdr3_nt: TGTGCCAGCAGCTTATTTTTGGGGACCTCTGGGGCCAACGTCCTGACTTTC
v_call: TRBV7-8
j_call: TRBJ2-6
clone_size: NA
d_call: NA

cdr3_aa: CASSLGTGNTGELFF
cdr3_nt: TGCGCCAGCAGCTTGGGGACAGGGAACACCGGGGAGCTGTTTTTT
v_call: TRBV5-1
j_call: TRBJ2-2
clone_size: NA
d_call: TRBD1

cdr3_aa: CASSPFSTEAFF
cdr3_nt: TGTGCCAGCAGCCCGTTTAGTACTGAAGCTTTCTTT
v_call: TRBV7-2
j_call: TRBJ1-1
clone_size: NA
d_call: NA

cdr3_aa: CASSLFRDRVEEQYF
cdr3_nt: TGTGCCAGCAGCTTATTCCGGGACAGGGTAGAAGAGCAGTACTTC
v_call: TRBV7-9
j_call: TRBJ2-7
clone_size: NA
d_call: TRBD1

cdr3_aa: CASSAIGYGEQFF
cdr3_nt: TGTGCCAGCAGCGCGATAGGGTATGGCGAGCAGTTCTTC
v_call: TRBV6-5
j_call: TRBJ2-1
clone_size: NA
d_call: NA

cdr3_aa: CATSAQKGLAGASTDTQYF
cdr3_nt: TGTGCCACCAGTGCCCAGAAGGGACTAGCGGGGGCCTCCACAGATACGCAGTATTTT
v_call: TRBV24-1
j_call: TRBJ2-3
clone_size: NA
d_call: TRBD2

cdr3_aa: CASSLGLGGSNSPLHF
cdr3_nt: TGTGCCAGCAGCTTGGGGCTGGGGGGTTCAAATTCACCCCTCCACTTT
v_call: TRBV5-4
j_call: TRBJ1-6
clone_size: NA
d_call: NA

cdr3_aa: CASSLGSGYEQFF
cdr3_nt: TGTGCCAGCAGCTTGGGTTCAGGCTATGAGCAGTTCTTC
v_call: TRBV5-8
j_call: TRBJ2-1
clone_size: NA
d_call: NA

cdr3_aa: CASSWGLTGTRSHEQYF
cdr3_nt: TGTGCCAGCAGTTGGGGTCTCACCGGGACTAGGTCCCACGAGCAGTACTTC
v_call: TRBV6-2/TRBV6-3
j_call: TRBJ2-7
clone_size: NA
d_call: TRBD2

cdr3_aa: CASSIPTGELFF
cdr3_nt: TGTGCCAGCAGTATCCCTACCGGGGAGCTGTTTTTT
v_call: TRBV6-5
j_call: TRBJ2-2
clone_size: NA
d_call: NA

cdr3_aa: CASSFTYQPQHF
cdr3_nt: TGTGCCAGCAGTTTCACCTATCAGCCCCAGCATTTT
v_call: TRBV12-3/TRBV12-4
j_call: TRBJ1-5
clone_size: NA
d_call: NA

cdr3_aa: CASSQDWGVAYEQYF
cdr3_nt: TGTGCCAGCAGCCAAGATTGGGGGGTGGCCTACGAGCAGTACTTC
v_call: TRBV3-1/TRBV3-2
j_call: TRBJ2-7
clone_size: NA
d_call: NA

cdr3_aa: CASSDRARNTIYF
cdr3_nt: TGTGCCAGTAGTGACCGGGCCCGAAACACCATATATTTT
v_call: TRBV19
j_call: TRBJ1-3
clone_size: NA
d_call: NA

cdr3_aa: CASSYRTSGYEQYF
cdr3_nt: TGTGCCAGCAGTTACAGGACTAGCGGTTACGAGCAGTACTTC
v_call: TRBV6-2/TRBV6-3
j_call: TRBJ2-7
clone_size: NA
d_call: TRBD2

cdr3_aa: CASSVTRRGEKLFF
cdr3_nt: TGTGCCAGCAGCGTGACAAGGCGAGGCGAAAAACTGTTTTTT
v_call: TRBV7-8
j_call: TRBJ1-4
clone_size: NA
d_call: NA

cdr3_aa: CATSGRQFNQPQHF
cdr3_nt: TGTGCCACCAGTGGACGACAGTTCAATCAGCCCCAGCATTTT
v_call: TRBV24-1
j_call: TRBJ1-5
clone_size: NA
d_call: NA

cdr3_aa: CASSQGDDRYISNTEAFF
cdr3_nt: TGTGCCAGCAGCCAAGGAGACGACAGGTACATTTCCAACACTGAAGCTTTCTTT
v_call: TRBV4-2
j_call: TRBJ1-1
clone_size: NA
d_call: NA

cdr3_aa: CASSEGGAGAAEAFF
cdr3_nt: TGTGCCAGCAGTGAAGGTGGGGCAGGGGCGGCTGAAGCTTTCTTT
v_call: TRBV2
j_call: TRBJ1-1
clone_size: NA
d_call: NA

cdr3_aa: CASSVGGRGDEKLFF
cdr3_nt: TGTGCCAGCAGCGTAGGAGGGCGGGGGGATGAAAAACTGTTTTTT
v_call: TRBV9
j_call: TRBJ1-4
clone_size: once
d_call: NA

cdr3_aa: CASSLLGHYTGELFF
cdr3_nt: TGCGCCAGCAGCTTACTAGGCCATTACACCGGGGAGCTGTTTTTT
v_call: TRBV5-1
j_call: TRBJ2-2
clone_size: NA
d_call: NA

cdr3_aa: CATSRQGAHEQYF
cdr3_nt: TGTGCCACCAGCAGACAGGGGGCCCACGAGCAGTACTTC
v_call: TRBV15
j_call: TRBJ2-7
clone_size: once
d_call: TRBD1

cdr3_aa: CASSMGQRSGANVLTF
cdr3_nt: TGTGCCAGTAGTATGGGACAGCGCTCTGGGGCCAACGTCCTGACTTTC
v_call: TRBV19
j_call: TRBJ2-6
clone_size: NA
d_call: TRBD1

cdr3_aa: CASSFLAGGGNEQFF
cdr3_nt: TGTGCCAGCAGCTTCCTAGCGGGGGGTGGAAATGAGCAGTTCTTC
v_call: TRBV7-8
j_call: TRBJ2-1
clone_size: NA
d_call: TRBD2

cdr3_aa: CASSVGQGLNSPLHF
cdr3_nt: TGTGCCAGCAGCGTAGGACAGGGGTTGAATTCACCCCTCCACTTT
v_call: TRBV9
j_call: TRBJ1-6
clone_size: NA
d_call: TRBD1

cdr3_aa: CASSLADRPGYEQYF
cdr3_nt: TGTGCCAGCAGCTTGGCGGACCGGCCGGGCTACGAGCAGTACTTC
v_call: TRBV5-4
j_call: TRBJ2-7
clone_size: NA
d_call: NA

cdr3_aa: CASSQDNLGRVAFF
cdr3_nt: TGTGCCAGCAGCCAAGATAATCTCGGCAGGGTAGCTTTCTTT
v_call: TRBV14
j_call: TRBJ1-1
clone_size: NA
d_call: NA

cdr3_aa: CASTSTGGFYGYTF
cdr3_nt: TGTGCCAGTACATCGACAGGGGGCTTCTATGGCTACACCTTC
v_call: TRBV28
j_call: TRBJ1-2
clone_size: few
d_call: TRBD1

cdr3_aa: CASSVAGTNSPLHF
cdr3_nt: TGTGCCAGCAGCGTAGCGGGGACAAATTCACCCCTCCACTTT
v_call: TRBV9
j_call: TRBJ1-6
clone_size: few
d_call: NA

cdr3_aa: CASSLGVSNEKLFF
cdr3_nt: TGCGCCAGCAGCTTGGGGGTCAGCAATGAAAAACTGTTTTTT
v_call: TRBV5-1
j_call: TRBJ1-4
clone_size: once
d_call: NA

cdr3_aa: CAISPTGDYGYTF
cdr3_nt: TGTGCCATCAGCCCGACAGGGGACTATGGCTACACCTTC
v_call: TRBV10-3
j_call: TRBJ1-2
clone_size: NA
d_call: TRBD1

cdr3_aa: CASSHSPARQGGLGYGYTF
cdr3_nt: TGCGCCAGCAGCCATTCCCCCGCTCGACAGGGCGGTCTGGGGTATGGCTACACCTTC
v_call: TRBV4-3
j_call: TRBJ1-2
clone_size: NA
d_call: TRBD1

cdr3_aa: CASSYKGTGGYTF
cdr3_nt: TGTGCCAGCAGTTACAAGGGAACGGGTGGCTACACCTTC
v_call: TRBV6-5
j_call: TRBJ1-2
clone_size: NA
d_call: NA

cdr3_aa: CASSFLASYNEQFF
cdr3_nt: TGTGCCAGCAGCTTTTTAGCTTCTTACAATGAGCAGTTCTTC
v_call: TRBV7-2
j_call: TRBJ2-1
clone_size: NA
d_call: NA

cdr3_aa: CASSRRQPSTEAFF
cdr3_nt: TGTGCCAGCAGCCGGAGACAGCCCAGCACTGAAGCTTTCTTT
v_call: TRBV5-6
j_call: TRBJ1-1
clone_size: NA
d_call: NA

cdr3_aa: CASSLGSSYNSPLHF
cdr3_nt: TGCGCCAGCAGCCTCGGGAGCTCCTATAATTCACCCCTCCACTTT
v_call: TRBV4-1
j_call: TRBJ1-6
clone_size: once
d_call: NA

cdr3_aa: CASSVGEGGRANYGYTF
cdr3_nt: TGTGCCAGCAGCGTAGGGGAAGGGGGCCGAGCTAACTATGGCTACACCTTC
v_call: TRBV9
j_call: TRBJ1-2
clone_size: NA
d_call: TRBD1

cdr3_aa: CASGNGGGNTEAFF
cdr3_nt: TGTGCCAGCGGTAACGGGGGGGGGAACACTGAAGCTTTCTTT
v_call: TRBV11-2
j_call: TRBJ1-1
clone_size: NA
d_call: NA

cdr3_aa: CASTTGSSYEQYF
cdr3_nt: TGTGCCAGCACGACAGGGAGCTCCTACGAGCAGTACTTC
v_call: TRBV6-5
j_call: TRBJ2-7
clone_size: NA
d_call: TRBD1

cdr3_aa: CASSHGREDTEAFF
cdr3_nt: TGTGCCAGCAGCCACGGACGGGAAGACACTGAAGCTTTCTTT
v_call: TRBV3-1/TRBV3-2
j_call: TRBJ1-1
clone_size: once
d_call: NA

cdr3_aa: CASSPTGTDEAFF
cdr3_nt: TGTGCCAGCAGTCCAACCGGGACAGACGAAGCTTTCTTT
v_call: TRBV27
j_call: TRBJ1-1
clone_size: few
d_call: TRBD1

cdr3_aa: CASSLGQGATEGYTF
cdr3_nt: TGTGCCAGTAGTCTTGGACAGGGCGCGACGGAAGGCTACACCTTC
v_call: TRBV19
j_call: TRBJ1-2
clone_size: few
d_call: TRBD1

cdr3_aa: CASSLGTGIGNTIYF
cdr3_nt: TGTGCCAGCAGCTTAGGGACAGGGATTGGAAACACCATATATTTT
v_call: TRBV11-2
j_call: TRBJ1-3
clone_size: NA
d_call: TRBD1

cdr3_aa: CASSPDRSTDTQYF
cdr3_nt: TGTGCCAGCTCACCCGACAGGTCCACAGATACGCAGTATTTT
v_call: TRBV18
j_call: TRBJ2-3
clone_size: NA
d_call: NA

cdr3_aa: CASSLIGGQAEAFF
cdr3_nt: TGTGCCAGCAGCTTAATCGGGGGCCAGGCTGAAGCTTTCTTT
v_call: TRBV11-3
j_call: TRBJ1-1
clone_size: few
d_call: NA

cdr3_aa: CASSLVPYGEQFF
cdr3_nt: TGTGCCAGCAGTTTAGTCCCCTATGGTGAGCAGTTCTTC
v_call: TRBV27
j_call: TRBJ2-1
clone_size: once
d_call: NA

cdr3_aa: CAWLPLNRIYYGYTF
cdr3_nt: TGTGCCTGGCTTCCCCTTAACAGAATCTACTATGGCTACACCTTC
v_call: TRBV30
j_call: TRBJ1-2
clone_size: few
d_call: NA

cdr3_aa: CSVSQGYNSPLHF
cdr3_nt: TGCAGCGTTTCTCAGGGCTATAATTCACCCCTCCACTTT
v_call: TRBV29-1
j_call: TRBJ1-6
clone_size: NA
d_call: NA

cdr3_aa: CASSLRAEGYTF
cdr3_nt: TGTGCCAGCAGTTTACGGGCGGAAGGCTACACCTTC
v_call: TRBV12-3/TRBV12-4
j_call: TRBJ1-2
clone_size: once
d_call: NA

cdr3_aa: CASSPRGFPNEKLFF
cdr3_nt: TGTGCCAGCAGCCCCAGGGGTTTTCCTAATGAAAAACTGTTTTTT
v_call: TRBV11-2
j_call: TRBJ1-4
clone_size: NA
d_call: NA

cdr3_aa: CASSESYEQYF
cdr3_nt: TGTGCCAGCAGTGAAAGCTACGAGCAGTACTTC
v_call: TRBV12-3/TRBV12-4
j_call: TRBJ2-7
clone_size: NA
d_call: NA